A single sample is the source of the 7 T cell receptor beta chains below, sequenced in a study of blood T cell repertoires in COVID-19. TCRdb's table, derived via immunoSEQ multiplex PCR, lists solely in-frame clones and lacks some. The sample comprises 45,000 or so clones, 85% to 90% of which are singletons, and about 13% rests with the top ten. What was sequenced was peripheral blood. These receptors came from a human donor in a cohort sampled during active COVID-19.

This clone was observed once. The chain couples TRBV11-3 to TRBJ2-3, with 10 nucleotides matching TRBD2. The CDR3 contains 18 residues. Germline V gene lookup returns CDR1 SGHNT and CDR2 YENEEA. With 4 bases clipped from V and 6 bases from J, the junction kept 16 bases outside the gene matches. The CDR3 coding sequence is TGTGCCAGCAGCTCTAGGTTCGAAAGCGGGGGGGCCGGTGATACGCAGTATTTT. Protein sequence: CASSSRFESGGAGDTQYF.

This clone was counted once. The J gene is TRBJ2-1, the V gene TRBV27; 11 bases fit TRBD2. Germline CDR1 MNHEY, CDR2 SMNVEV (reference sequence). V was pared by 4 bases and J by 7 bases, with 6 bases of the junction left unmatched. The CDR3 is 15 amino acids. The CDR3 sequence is CASSSGTSGINEQFF. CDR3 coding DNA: TGTGCCAGCAGTTCTGGGACTAGCGGTATTAATGAGCAGTTCTTC.

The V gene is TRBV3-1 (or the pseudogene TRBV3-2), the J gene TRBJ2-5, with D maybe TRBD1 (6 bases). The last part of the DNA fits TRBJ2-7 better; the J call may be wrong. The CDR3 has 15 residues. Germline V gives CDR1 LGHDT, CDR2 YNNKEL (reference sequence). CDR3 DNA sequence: TGTGCCAGCAGCCAACCGCAGGGGCCCGCCTACGAGCAGTACTTC. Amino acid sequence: CASSQPQGPAYEQYF.

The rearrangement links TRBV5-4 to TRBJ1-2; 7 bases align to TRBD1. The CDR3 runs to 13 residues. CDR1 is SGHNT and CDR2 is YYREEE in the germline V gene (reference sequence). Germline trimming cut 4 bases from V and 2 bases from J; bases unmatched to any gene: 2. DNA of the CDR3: TGTGCCAGCAGCCAGACAGGGAACTATGGCTACACCTTC. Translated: CASSQTGNYGYTF. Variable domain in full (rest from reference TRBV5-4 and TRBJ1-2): ETGVTQSPTHLIKTRGQQVTLRCSSQSGHNTVSWYQQALGQGPQFIFQYYREEENGRGNFPPRFSGLQFPNYSSELNVNALELDDSALYLCASSQTGNYGYTFGSGTRLTVV.

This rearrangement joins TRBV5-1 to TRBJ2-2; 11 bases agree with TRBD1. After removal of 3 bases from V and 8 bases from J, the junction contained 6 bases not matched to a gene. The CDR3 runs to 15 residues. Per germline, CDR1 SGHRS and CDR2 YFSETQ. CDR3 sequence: CASSSGQGARGELFF. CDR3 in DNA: TGCGCCAGCAGCTCAGGACAGGGGGCAAGGGGGGAGCTGTTTTTT.

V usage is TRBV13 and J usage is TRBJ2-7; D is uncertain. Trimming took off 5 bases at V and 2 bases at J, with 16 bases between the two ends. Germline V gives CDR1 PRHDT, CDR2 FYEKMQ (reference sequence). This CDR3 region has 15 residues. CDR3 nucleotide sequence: TGTGCCAGCAGCCCGCGGAACACCGCCGCCTACGAGCAGTACTTC. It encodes CASSPRNTAAYEQYF.

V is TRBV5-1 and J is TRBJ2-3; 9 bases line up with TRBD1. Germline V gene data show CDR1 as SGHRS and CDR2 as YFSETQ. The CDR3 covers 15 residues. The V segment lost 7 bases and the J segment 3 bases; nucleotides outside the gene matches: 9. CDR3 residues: CASGSGTGLTDTQYF. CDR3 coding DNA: TGCGCCAGCGGGTCAGGGACAGGGTTGACAGATACGCAGTATTTT. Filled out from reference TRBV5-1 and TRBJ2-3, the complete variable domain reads KAGVTQTPRYLIKTRGQQVTLSCSPISGHRSVSWYQQTPGQGLQFLFEYFSETQRNKGNFPGRFSGRQFSNSRSEMNVSTLELGDSALYLCASGSGTGLTDTQYFGPGTRLTVL.